The T cell receptor (beta chain) under discussion was sequenced for a study of cytomegalovirus exposure and HLA in healthy donors. Study-wide results and caveats: Most of the CMV-associated TCR beta chains (in a later analysis) appeared to be HLA-restricted.

This CDR3 contains 14 residues. Trimming removed 6 bases from V and 5 bases from J; junction bases left unmatched: 8. CDR1 is SGHTA, CDR2 FQGNSA, per germline. A multiplex PCR was run with 60 Vbeta primers and 13 Jbeta primers. The data were produced by immunoSEQ multiplex PCR, yet TCRdb's version contains in-frame clones alone and is incomplete. In the table there are about 180,000 clones, around 81% of which are singletons. Points on this clone: As yet, its antigen is unknown.

This sequence originates from a man aged 35-49 years in good health and CMV-seronegative. The source material was PBMCs. The rearrangement joins TRBV7-2 to TRBJ1-2; 8 positions agree with TRBD1. The CDR3 sequence: CASRHGQGGYGYTF. CDR3 DNA sequence: TGTGCCAGCAGACATGGACAGGGCGGGTATGGCTACACCTTC.